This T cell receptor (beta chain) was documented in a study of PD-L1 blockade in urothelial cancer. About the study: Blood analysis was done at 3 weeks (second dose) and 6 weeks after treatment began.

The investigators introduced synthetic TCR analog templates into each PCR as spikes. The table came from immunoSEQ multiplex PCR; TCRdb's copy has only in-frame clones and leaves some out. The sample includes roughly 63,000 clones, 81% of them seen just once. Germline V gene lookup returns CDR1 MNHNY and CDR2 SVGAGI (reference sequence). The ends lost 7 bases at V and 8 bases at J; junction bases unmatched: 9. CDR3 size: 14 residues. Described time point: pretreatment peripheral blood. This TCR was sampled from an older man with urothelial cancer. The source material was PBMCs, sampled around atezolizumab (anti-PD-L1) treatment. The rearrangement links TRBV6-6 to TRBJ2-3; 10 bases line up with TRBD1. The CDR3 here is CASTGQGRSGTQYF. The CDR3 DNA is TGTGCCAGCACGGGACAGGGGAGGTCAGGTACGCAGTATTTT.